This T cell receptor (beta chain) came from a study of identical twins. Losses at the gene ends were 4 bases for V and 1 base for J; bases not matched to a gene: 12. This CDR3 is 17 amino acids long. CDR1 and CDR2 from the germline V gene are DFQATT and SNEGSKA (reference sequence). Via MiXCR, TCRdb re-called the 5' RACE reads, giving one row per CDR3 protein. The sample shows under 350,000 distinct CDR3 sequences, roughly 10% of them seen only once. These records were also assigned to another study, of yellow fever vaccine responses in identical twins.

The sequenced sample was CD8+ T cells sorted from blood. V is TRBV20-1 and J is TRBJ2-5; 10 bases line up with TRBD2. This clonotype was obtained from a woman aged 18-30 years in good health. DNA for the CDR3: TGCAGTGCTACCAAGAGGCCTAGCGGGAGACCCCAAGAGACCCAGTACTTC. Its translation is CSATKRPSGRPQETQYF.